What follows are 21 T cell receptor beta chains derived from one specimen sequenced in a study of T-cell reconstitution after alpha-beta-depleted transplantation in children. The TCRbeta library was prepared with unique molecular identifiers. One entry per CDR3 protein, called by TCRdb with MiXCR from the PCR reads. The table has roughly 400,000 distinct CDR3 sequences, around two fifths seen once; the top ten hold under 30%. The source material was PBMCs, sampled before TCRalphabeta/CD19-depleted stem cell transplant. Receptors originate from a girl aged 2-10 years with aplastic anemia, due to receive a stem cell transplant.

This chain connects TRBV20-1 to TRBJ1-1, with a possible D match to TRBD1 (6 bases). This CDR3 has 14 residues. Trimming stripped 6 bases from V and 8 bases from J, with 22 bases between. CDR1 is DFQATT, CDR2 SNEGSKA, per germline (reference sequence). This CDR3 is CSAPPTGPPVEAFF. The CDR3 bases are TGCAGTGCCCCGCCGACAGGCCCCCCAGTGGAAGCTTTCTTT.

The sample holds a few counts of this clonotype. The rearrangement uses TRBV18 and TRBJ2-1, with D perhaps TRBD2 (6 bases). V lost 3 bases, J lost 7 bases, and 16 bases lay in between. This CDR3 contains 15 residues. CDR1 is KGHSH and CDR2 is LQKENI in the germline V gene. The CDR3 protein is CASSPSNLRENEQFF. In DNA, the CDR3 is TGTGCCAGCTCACCGAGTAACCTCCGGGAGAATGAGCAGTTCTTC.

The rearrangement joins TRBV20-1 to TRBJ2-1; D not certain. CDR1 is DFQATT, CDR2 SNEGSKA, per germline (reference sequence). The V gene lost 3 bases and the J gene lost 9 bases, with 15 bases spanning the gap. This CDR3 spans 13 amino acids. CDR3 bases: TGCAGTGCTAGTAGGCTTTTTGGGCGTGAGCAGTTCTTC. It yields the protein CSASRLFGREQFF.

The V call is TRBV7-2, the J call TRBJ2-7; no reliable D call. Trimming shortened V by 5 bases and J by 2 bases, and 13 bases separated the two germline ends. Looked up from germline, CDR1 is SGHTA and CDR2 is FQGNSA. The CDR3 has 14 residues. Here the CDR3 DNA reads TGTGCCAGCAGCCCCTCGGGTAGTACCTACGAGCAGTACTTC. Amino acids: CASSPSGSTYEQYF.

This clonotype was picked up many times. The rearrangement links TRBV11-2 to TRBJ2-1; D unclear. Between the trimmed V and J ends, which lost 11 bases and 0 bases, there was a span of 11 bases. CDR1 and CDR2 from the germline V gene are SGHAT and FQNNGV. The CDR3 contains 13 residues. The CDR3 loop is CAAAESSYNEQFF. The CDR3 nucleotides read TGTGCCGCGGCGGAAAGCTCCTACAATGAGCAGTTCTTC.

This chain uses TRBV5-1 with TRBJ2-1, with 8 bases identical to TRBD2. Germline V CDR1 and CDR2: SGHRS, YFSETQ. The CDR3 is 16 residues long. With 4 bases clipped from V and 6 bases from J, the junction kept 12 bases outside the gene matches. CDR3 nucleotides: TGCGCCAGCAGCGGCGCCGGGACTAGTCTTATCAATGAGCAGTTCTTC. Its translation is CASSGAGTSLINEQFF.

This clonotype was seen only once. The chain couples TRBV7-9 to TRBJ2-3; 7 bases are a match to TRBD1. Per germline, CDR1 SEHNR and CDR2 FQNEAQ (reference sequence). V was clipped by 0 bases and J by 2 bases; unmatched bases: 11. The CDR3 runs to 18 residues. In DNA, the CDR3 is TGTGCCAGCAGCTTAGCGCTCACCCGGGACAGATACACAGATACGCAGTATTTT. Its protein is CASSLALTRDRYTDTQYF.

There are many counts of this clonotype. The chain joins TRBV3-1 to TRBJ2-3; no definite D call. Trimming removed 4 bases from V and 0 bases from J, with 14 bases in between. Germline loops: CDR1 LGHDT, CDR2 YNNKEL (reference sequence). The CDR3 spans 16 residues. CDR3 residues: CASSLMLGSSTDTQYF. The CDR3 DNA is TGTGCCAGCAGCCTCATGCTAGGATCTAGCACAGATACGCAGTATTTT.

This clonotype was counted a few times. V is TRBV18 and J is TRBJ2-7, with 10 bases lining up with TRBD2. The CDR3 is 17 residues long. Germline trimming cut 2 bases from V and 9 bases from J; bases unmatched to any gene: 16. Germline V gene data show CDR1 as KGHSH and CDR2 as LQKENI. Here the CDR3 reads CASSPSPRTSGRGGQYF. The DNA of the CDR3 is TGTGCCAGCTCACCATCTCCAAGGACTAGCGGTCGTGGCGGGCAGTACTTC.

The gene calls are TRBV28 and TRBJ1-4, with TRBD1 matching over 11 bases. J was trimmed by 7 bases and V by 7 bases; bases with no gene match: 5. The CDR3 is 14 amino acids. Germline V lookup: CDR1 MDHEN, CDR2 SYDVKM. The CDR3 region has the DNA TGTGCCAGCAATGCCGGGACAGGGGGTGAAAAACTGTTTTTT. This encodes CASNAGTGGEKLFF.

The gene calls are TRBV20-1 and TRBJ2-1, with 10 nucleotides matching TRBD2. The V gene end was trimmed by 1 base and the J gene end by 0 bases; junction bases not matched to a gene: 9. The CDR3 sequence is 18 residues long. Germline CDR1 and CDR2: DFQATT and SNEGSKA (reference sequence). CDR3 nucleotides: TGCAGTGCTAGAGTGCGACTAGCGGGCCTAAGCTCCTACAATGAGCAGTTCTTC. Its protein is CSARVRLAGLSSYNEQFF.

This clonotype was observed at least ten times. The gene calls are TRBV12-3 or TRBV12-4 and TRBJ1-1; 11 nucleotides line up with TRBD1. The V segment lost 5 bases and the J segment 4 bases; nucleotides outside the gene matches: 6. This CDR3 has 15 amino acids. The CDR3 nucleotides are TGTGCCAGCAGTCTGTCCGGGACAGGGGGCACTGAAGCTTTCTTT. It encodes CASSLSGTGGTEAFF.

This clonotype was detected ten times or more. The CDR3 spells CATSRLGQGANYGYTF. The CDR3 bases are TGTGCCACCAGCAGACTGGGACAGGGAGCTAACTATGGCTACACCTTC. The rearrangement joins TRBV15 to TRBJ1-2, with TRBD1 matching over 9 bases. The germline gives CDR1 LNHNV, CDR2 YYDKDF (reference sequence). The CDR3 totals 16 residues. V dropped 2 bases and J dropped 0; count of bases not matched to a gene: 4.

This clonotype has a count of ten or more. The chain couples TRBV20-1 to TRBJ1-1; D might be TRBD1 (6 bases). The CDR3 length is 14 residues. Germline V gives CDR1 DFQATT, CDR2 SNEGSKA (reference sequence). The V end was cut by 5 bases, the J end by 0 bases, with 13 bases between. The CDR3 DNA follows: TGCAGTGCTGACGCCGGGACATTGAACACTGAAGCTTTCTTT. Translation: CSADAGTLNTEAFF.

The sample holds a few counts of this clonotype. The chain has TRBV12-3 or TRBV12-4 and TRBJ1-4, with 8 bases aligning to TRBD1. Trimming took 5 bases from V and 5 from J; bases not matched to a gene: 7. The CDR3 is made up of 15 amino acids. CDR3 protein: CASSLPDRDNEKLFF. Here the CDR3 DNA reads TGTGCCAGCAGTCTACCGGACAGGGACAATGAAAAACTGTTTTTT.

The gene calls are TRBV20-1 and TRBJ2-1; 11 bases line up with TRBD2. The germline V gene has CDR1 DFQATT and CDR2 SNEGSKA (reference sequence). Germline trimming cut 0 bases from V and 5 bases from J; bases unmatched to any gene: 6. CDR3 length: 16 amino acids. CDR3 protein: CSARDIAGGPDNEQFF. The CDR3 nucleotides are TGCAGTGCTAGAGATATAGCGGGAGGGCCTGACAATGAGCAGTTCTTC.

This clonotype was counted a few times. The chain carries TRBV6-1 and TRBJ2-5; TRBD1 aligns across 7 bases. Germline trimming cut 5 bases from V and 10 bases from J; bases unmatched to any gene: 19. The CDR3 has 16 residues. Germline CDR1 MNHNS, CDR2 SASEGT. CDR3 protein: CASSLTGQPLRVDQYF. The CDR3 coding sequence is TGTGCCAGCAGTCTAACGGGACAGCCCCTAAGAGTTGACCAGTACTTC.

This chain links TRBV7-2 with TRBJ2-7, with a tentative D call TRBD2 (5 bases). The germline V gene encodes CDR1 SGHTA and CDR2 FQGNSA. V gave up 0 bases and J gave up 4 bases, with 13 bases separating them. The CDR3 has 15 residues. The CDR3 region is CASSLAQEARYEQYF. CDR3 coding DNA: TGTGCCAGCAGCTTAGCGCAGGAGGCAAGGTACGAGCAGTACTTC. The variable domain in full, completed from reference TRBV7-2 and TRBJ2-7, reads GAGVSQSPSNKVTEKGKDVELRCDPISGHTALYWYRQSLGQGLEFLIYFQGNSAPDKSGLPSDRFSAERTGGSVSTLTIQRTQQEDSAVYLCASSLAQEARYEQYFGPGTRLTVT.

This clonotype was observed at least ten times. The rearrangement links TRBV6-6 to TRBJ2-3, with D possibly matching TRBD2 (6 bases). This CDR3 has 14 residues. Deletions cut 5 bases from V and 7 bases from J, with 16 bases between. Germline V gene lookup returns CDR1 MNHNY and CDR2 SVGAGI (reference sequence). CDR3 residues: CASSPERALNTQYF. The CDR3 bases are TGTGCCAGCAGTCCAGAGCGGGCCCTAAATACGCAGTATTTT.

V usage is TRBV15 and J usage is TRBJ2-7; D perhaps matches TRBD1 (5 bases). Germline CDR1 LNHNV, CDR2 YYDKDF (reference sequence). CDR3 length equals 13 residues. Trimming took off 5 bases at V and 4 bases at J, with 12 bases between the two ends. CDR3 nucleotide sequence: TGTGCCACCAGCCCAGGGCTGGAATACGAGCAGTACTTC. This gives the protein CATSPGLEYEQYF.

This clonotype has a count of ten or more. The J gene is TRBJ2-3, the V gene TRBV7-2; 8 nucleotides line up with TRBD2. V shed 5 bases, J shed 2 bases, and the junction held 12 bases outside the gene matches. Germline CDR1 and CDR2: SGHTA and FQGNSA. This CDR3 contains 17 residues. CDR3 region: CASSHIAGKGPTDTQYF. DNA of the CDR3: TGTGCCAGCAGCCATATAGCGGGAAAAGGCCCCACAGATACGCAGTATTTT.